Listed here are 22 T cell receptor beta chains from one sample, sequenced in a study of T cell repertoires in cytomegalovirus infection. TCRdb used MiXCR to reprocess the reads, holding one entry per CDR3 protein. The repertoire includes 400,000 or so distinct CDR3 sequences, 31% of them detected once, and around 13% sits in the top ten. The sequenced sample was PBMCs. The receptors come from a human donor in good health (CMV status not recorded). Some clones in this sample may be carry-over from other donors' samples.

The chain recombines TRBV6-5 with TRBJ1-2; 7 positions agree with TRBD1. Unmatched junction bases numbered 11, after V lost 6 bases and J lost 4 bases. The CDR3 contains 15 residues. Germline loops: CDR1 MNHEY, CDR2 SVGAGI. The DNA of the CDR3 is TGTGCCAGCAGATTACAGGGGAGTACGGGCTATGGCTACACCTTC. The encoded protein is CASRLQGSTGYGYTF.

CDR3 loop: CAGILSGTNTGELFF. CDR3 DNA: TGTGCCGGCATTCTAAGCGGGACCAACACCGGGGAGCTGTTTTTT. The chain is built from TRBV6-1 and TRBJ2-2; 7 nucleotides line up with TRBD2. Germline V CDR1 and CDR2: MNHNS, SASEGT. This CDR3 is 15 amino acids long. Germline trimming cut 11 bases from V and 2 bases from J; bases unmatched to any gene: 11.

The chain joins TRBV7-2 to TRBJ2-5; D unresolved. V lost 3 bases and J 4 bases, leaving 15 bases between the germline ends. CDR1 SGHTA and CDR2 FQGNSA come from the germline V gene. This CDR3 region has 15 residues. CDR3 region: CASSLSGLSRETQYF. The CDR3 DNA reads as TGTGCCAGCAGCTTGTCTGGGTTAAGCCGAGAGACCCAGTACTTC. Supplemented by reference TRBV7-2 and TRBJ2-5, the full variable domain reads GAGVSQSPSNKVTEKGKDVELRCDPISGHTALYWYRQSLGQGLEFLIYFQGNSAPDKSGLPSDRFSAERTGGSVSTLTIQRTQQEDSAVYLCASSLSGLSRETQYFGPGTRLLVL.

This clonotype was counted at least ten times. The rearrangement uses TRBV11-2 and TRBJ2-6, with D perhaps matching TRBD1 (5 bases). Germline CDR1 is SGHAT and CDR2 is FQNNGV. V lost 1 base, J lost 1 base, and 5 bases lay in between. The CDR3 is made up of 15 amino acids. The CDR3, as DNA: TGTGCCAGCAGCTTAGGACAGTCTGGGGCCAACGTCCTGACTTTC. Protein: CASSLGQSGANVLTF.

This clonotype was detected a few times. The chain has TRBV6-5 and TRBJ2-2; 11 bases agree with TRBD2. Germline CDR1 MNHEY, CDR2 SVGAGI. With V trimmed by 5 bases and J by 0 bases, 17 bases remained unmatched. This CDR3 has 21 amino acids. The CDR3 bases are TGTGCCAGCAGTGTCCTAGCGGGGGGAGAGATATTACCTACGAACACCGGGGAGCTGTTTTTT. As protein: CASSVLAGGEILPTNTGELFF.

V gene TRBV27 combines with J gene TRBJ1-1; possible D gene TRBD1, 6 bases. The length of the CDR3 is 14 residues. The germline V and J ends were trimmed by 1 base and 3 bases, with 9 bases remaining between them. CDR1 MNHEY and CDR2 SMNVEV come from the germline V gene (reference sequence). CDR3 nucleotide sequence: TGTGCCAGCAGTTTATATACAGGGTACACTGAAGCTTTCTTT. It specifies CASSLYTGYTEAFF.

This sequence joins TRBV29-1 and TRBJ1-2, with D possibly matching TRBD1 (6 bases). Per the germline V gene, CDR1 is SQVTM and CDR2 is ANQGSEA. V was trimmed by 4 bases and J by 4 bases, leaving 13 bases between them. The CDR3 covers 13 residues. DNA for the CDR3: TGCAGCGTTGTAGGACAGAACTCCTATGGCTACACCTTC. Encoded protein: CSVVGQNSYGYTF.

The J gene is TRBJ1-1, the V gene TRBV12-3 or TRBV12-4, with D perhaps TRBD1 (5 bases). V shed 5 bases and J shed 1 base, with 23 bases lying between them. The CDR3 consists of 18 residues. Here the CDR3 DNA reads TGTGCCAGCAGTCCCACCCAGGGCAAACGGACGAGGAACACTGAAGCTTTCTTT. Translating it yields CASSPTQGKRTRNTEAFF.

On this clonotype itself: At one end, the junction sequence differs from germline, possibly due to a read error. The chain combines TRBV15 with TRBJ1-1; D might be TRBD1 (6 bases). Germline values: CDR1 LNHNV, CDR2 YYDKDF (reference sequence). The CDR3 consists of 15 residues. The CDR3 reads CSTSRDRGMYTEAFF. The DNA of the CDR3 is TGTTCCACCAGCAGAGATAGGGGGATGTACACTGAAGCTTTCTTT.

The chain employs TRBV20-1 and TRBJ2-7; D is ambiguous. V lost 0 bases to trimming and J lost 2 bases, with 14 bases between them. Germline CDR1 reads DFQATT; CDR2 reads SNEGSKA (reference sequence). The CDR3 contains 15 residues. The CDR3 DNA is TGCAGTGCTAGAGATAGGGAAGCAGCCGCCTACGAGCAGTACTTC. This codes for CSARDREAAAYEQYF.

The chain carries TRBV20-1 and TRBJ2-3, with 9 bases fitting TRBD2. Germline V gene lookup returns CDR1 DFQATT and CDR2 SNEGSKA (reference sequence). CDR3 size: 15 residues. The V and J ends lost 3 bases and 3 bases, in that order; junction bases with no gene match: 7. The CDR3 spells CSARLGGGATDTQYF. The CDR3 nucleotides read TGCAGTGCTAGGCTCGGCGGGGGGGCGACAGATACGCAGTATTTT.

In regard to this clonotype: Given the absence of the conserved phenylalanine or tryptophan at the CDR3 end, a read error is likely. The limits of the CDR3 on the DNA are not certain, so only TCRdb's listed CDR3 is given. V usage is TRBV7-8 and J usage is TRBJ2-1; TRBD2 is taken as the D call from the table, unchecked against the DNA. Germline values: CDR1 SGHVS, CDR2 FQNEAQ. Both ends counted, the CDR3 spans 15 residues. The chain's CDR3 is CASSKLAGNSNEQLL.

The J gene is TRBJ2-2, the V gene TRBV7-9; D possibly corresponds to TRBD1 (5 bases). V lost 5 bases, J lost 2 bases, and 15 bases lay in between. CDR3 length equals 16 residues. Per germline, CDR1 SEHNR and CDR2 FQNEAQ (reference sequence). The CDR3 DNA reads as TGTGCCAGCAGCGGCCGATCGACAGACAACACCGGGGAGCTGTTTTTT. This translates into CASSGRSTDNTGELFF.

On this clonotype: Since no conserved phenylalanine or tryptophan closes the CDR3, a read error is the likely cause. The chain uses TRBV4-1 and TRBJ1-6; the D is unclear. Germline V gene sequence: CDR1 MGHRA, CDR2 YSYEKL. Trimming removed 4 bases at V and 3 bases at J, with 13 bases between. The CDR3 sequence is 16 residues long. Here the CDR3 DNA reads TGCGCCAGCAGCCGGTACGACGGCGACTATAATTCACCCCTCCACTAT. Its translation is CASSRYDGDYNSPLHY.

This clonotype has more than one count but fewer than ten. The J gene is TRBJ2-2, the V gene TRBV11-2; the match to TRBD2 covers 11 bases. J lost 5 bases, V lost 4 bases, and 3 bases had no gene match. Germline assignment: CDR1 SGHAT and CDR2 FQNNGV. This CDR3 spans 15 amino acids. CDR3 protein: CASSSGTSGTGELFF. The DNA for the CDR3 is TGTGCCAGCAGCTCGGGGACTAGCGGTACCGGGGAGCTGTTTTTT.

V is TRBV11-2 and J is TRBJ1-6; the D gene is possibly TRBD1 (5 bases). The CDR3 is 14 amino acids. The V and J ends lost 3 bases and 9 bases respectively, with 12 bases between them. CDR1 and CDR2 (germline): SGHAT, FQNNGV. DNA for the CDR3: TGTGCCAGCAGCTTCACAGGCCCCTCTTCACCCCTCCACTTT. Translation: CASSFTGPSSPLHF.

This clonotype was observed many times. This chain connects TRBV7-9 to TRBJ1-1; D might be TRBD1 (5 bases). With 1 base removed from V and 1 base from J, the gap between germline ends came to 10 bases. This CDR3 spans 15 amino acids. Per the germline V gene, CDR1 is SEHNR and CDR2 is FQNEAQ (reference sequence). The CDR3 sequence: CASSLVTGPNTEAFF. The DNA for the CDR3 is TGTGCCAGCAGCTTAGTTACGGGGCCGAACACTGAAGCTTTCTTT.

The V gene is TRBV6-2 or TRBV6-3, the J gene TRBJ2-4; weak D call: TRBD1 (6 bases). The CDR3 has 13 amino acids. V lost 6 bases, J lost 12 bases, and 18 bases lay in between. CDR1 is MNHEY, CDR2 SVGEGT, per germline. CDR3 loop: CASRQSSEQGQYF. The CDR3 region has the DNA TGTGCCAGCAGACAGTCTTCGGAACAGGGTCAGTACTTC.

This chain links TRBV6-2 or TRBV6-3 with TRBJ1-1, with a possible D match to TRBD1 (5 bases). Germline CDR1 MNHEY, CDR2 SVGEGT. There are 13 residues in the CDR3. V lost 10 bases and J 0 bases, leaving 12 bases between the germline ends. The CDR3 loop reads CATRWGLNTEAFF. CDR3 in DNA: TGTGCCACCAGATGGGGGTTGAACACTGAAGCTTTCTTT.

This clonotype was detected ten times or more. The rearrangement links TRBV7-2 to TRBJ1-6; D call uncertain. Germline values: CDR1 SGHTA, CDR2 FQGNSA. The CDR3 totals 12 residues. The V end lost 5 bases, the J end lost 11 bases, and 10 bases lay between the germline ends. The chain's CDR3 is CASSMGKTPLHF. The CDR3 DNA follows: TGTGCCAGCAGCATGGGGAAGACACCCCTCCACTTT.

This chain links TRBV20-1 with TRBJ2-1; TRBD2 agrees at 10 bases. V lost 2 bases and J lost 0; bases outside the gene matches: 4. Germline CDR1 reads DFQATT; CDR2 reads SNEGSKA (reference sequence). There are 16 residues in the CDR3. CDR3 bases: TGCAGTGCTAGAACTAGCGGGGCAAACTCCTACAATGAGCAGTTCTTC. Its protein is CSARTSGANSYNEQFF.

This clonotype appeared many times. The genes are TRBV7-2 and TRBJ2-4, with D perhaps TRBD1 (5 bases). CDR3 size: 13 residues. CDR1 is SGHTA and CDR2 is FQGNSA in the germline V gene. Trimming shortened V by 5 bases and J by 7 bases, and 12 bases separated the two germline ends. The CDR3 here is CASSQGASNIQYF. The CDR3 nucleotides are TGTGCCAGCAGCCAAGGGGCAAGTAACATTCAGTACTTC. Using reference TRBV7-2 and TRBJ2-4 for the parts outside the CDR3, the full variable domain is GAGVSQSPSNKVTEKGKDVELRCDPISGHTALYWYRQSLGQGLEFLIYFQGNSAPDKSGLPSDRFSAERTGGSVSTLTIQRTQQEDSAVYLCASSQGASNIQYFGAGTRLSVL.